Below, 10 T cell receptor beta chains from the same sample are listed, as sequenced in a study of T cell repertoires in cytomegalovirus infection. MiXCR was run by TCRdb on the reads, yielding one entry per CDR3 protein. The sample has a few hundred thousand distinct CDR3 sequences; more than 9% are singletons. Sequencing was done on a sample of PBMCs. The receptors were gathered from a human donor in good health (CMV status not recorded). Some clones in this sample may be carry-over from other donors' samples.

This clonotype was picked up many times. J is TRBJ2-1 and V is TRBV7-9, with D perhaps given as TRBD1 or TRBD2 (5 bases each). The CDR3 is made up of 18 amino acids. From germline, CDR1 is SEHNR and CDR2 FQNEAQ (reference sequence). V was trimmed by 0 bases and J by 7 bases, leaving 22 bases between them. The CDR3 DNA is TGTGCCAGCAGCTTAGCGGGGAGACAGTGGAGGACCCTTAATGAGCAGTTCTTC. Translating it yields CASSLAGRQWRTLNEQFF.

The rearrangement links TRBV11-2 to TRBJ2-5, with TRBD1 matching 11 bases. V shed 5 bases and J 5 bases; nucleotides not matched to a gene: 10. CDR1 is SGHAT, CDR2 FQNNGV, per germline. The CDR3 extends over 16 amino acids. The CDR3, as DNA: TGTGCCAGCAGCGCTGGGACAGGGGGACGAGCGGAGACCCAGTACTTC. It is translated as CASSAGTGGRAETQYF.

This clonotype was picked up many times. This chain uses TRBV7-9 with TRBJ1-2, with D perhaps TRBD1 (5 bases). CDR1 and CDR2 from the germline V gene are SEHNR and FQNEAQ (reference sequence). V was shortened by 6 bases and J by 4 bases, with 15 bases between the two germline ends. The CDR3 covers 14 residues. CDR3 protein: CASRPKPGLYGYTF. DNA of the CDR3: TGTGCCAGCAGGCCGAAACCGGGACTCTATGGCTACACCTTC.

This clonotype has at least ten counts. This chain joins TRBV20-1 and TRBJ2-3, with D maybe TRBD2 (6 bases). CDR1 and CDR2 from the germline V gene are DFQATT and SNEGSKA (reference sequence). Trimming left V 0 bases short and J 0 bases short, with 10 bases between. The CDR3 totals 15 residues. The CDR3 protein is CSARDASVSTDTQYF. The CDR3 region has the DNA TGCAGTGCTAGAGATGCTAGCGTTAGCACAGATACGCAGTATTTT.

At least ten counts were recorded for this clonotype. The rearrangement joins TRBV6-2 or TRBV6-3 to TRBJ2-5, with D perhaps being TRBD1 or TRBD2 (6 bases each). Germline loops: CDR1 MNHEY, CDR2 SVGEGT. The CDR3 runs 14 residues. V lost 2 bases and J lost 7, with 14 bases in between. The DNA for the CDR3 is TGTGCCAGCAGTTACATCGGGGGCGCGGGGACCCAGTACTTC. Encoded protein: CASSYIGGAGTQYF.

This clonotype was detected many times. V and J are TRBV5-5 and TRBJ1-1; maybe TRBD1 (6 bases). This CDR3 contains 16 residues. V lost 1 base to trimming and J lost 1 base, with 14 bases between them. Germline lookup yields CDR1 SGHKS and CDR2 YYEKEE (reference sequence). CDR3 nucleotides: TGTGCCAGCAGCTTGTATACAGGGCGTGAGAACACTGAAGCTTTCTTT. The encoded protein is CASSLYTGRENTEAFF.

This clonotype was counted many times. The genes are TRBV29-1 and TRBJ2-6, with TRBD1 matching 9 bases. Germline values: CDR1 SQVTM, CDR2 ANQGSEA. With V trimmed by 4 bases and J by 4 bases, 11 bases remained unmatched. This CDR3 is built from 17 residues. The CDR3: CSVAGQGSFSGANVLTF. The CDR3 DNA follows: TGCAGCGTTGCCGGACAGGGGTCCTTCTCGGGGGCCAACGTCCTGACTTTC.

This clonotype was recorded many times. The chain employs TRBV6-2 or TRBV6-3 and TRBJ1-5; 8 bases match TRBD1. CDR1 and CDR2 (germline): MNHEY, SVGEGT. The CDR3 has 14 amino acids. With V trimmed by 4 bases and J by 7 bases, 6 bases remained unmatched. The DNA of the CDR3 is TGTGCCAGCAGTTCTACAGGGGGGGAACAGCCCCAGCATTTT. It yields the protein CASSSTGGEQPQHF.

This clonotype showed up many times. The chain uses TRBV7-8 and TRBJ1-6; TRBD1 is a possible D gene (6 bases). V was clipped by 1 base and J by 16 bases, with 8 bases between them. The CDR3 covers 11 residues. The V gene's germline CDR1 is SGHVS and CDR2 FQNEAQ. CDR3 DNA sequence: TGTGCCAGCAGCTTAGGACAGGAACTCCACTTT. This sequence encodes CASSLGQELHF. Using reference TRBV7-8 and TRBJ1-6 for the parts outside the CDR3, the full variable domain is GAGVSQSPRYKVAKRGQDVALRCDPISGHVSLFWYQQALGQGPEFLTYFQNEAQLDKSGLPSDRFFAERPEGSVSTLKIQRTQQEDSAVYLCASSLGQELHFGNGTRLTVT.

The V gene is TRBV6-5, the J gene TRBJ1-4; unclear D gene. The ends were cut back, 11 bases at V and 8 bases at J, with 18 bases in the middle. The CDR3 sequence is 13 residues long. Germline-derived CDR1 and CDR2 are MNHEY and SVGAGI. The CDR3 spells CAVRPLVSEKLFF. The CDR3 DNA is TGTGCCGTTCGGCCTTTGGTCTCGGAAAAACTGTTTTTT.